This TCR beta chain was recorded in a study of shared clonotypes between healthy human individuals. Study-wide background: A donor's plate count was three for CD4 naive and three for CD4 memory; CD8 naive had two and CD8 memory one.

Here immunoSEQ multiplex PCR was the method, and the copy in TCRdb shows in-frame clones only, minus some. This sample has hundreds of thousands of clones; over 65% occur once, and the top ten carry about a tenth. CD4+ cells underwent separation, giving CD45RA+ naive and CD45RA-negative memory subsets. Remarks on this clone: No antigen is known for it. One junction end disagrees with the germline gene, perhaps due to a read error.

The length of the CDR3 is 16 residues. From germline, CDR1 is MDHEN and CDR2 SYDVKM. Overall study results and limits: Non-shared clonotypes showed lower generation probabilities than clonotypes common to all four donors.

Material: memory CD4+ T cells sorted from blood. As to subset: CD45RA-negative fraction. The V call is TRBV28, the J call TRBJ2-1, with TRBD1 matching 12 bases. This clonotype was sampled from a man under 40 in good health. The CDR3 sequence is CASSLSGTGGYNERFF. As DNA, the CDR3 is TGTGCCAGCAGTTTATCCGGGACAGGGGGCTACAATGAGCGGTTCTTC.